The 5 T cell receptor beta chains below were found in one sample sequenced in a study of STAT5B mutations in CD4+ large granular lymphocyte leukemia. Clones were read by immunoSEQ multiplex PCR, and TCRdb kept only the in-frame ones, dropping some. The sample shows about 34,000 clones, 65% to 80% of them seen only once. Material: CD4+ T cells from blood buffy coats. These receptors were collected from a human donor in good health.

The chain uses TRBV5-4 and TRBJ1-2; 7 positions match TRBD1. The CDR3 is 16 residues long. Losses at the gene ends were 0 bases for V and 5 bases for J; bases not matched to a gene: 10. In germline, CDR1 is SGHNT, CDR2 YYREEE (reference sequence). CDR3 sequence reads: CASSLGKGGGWYGYTF. The CDR3 DNA reads as TGTGCCAGCAGCTTGGGGAAAGGGGGCGGGTGGTATGGCTACACCTTC.

This rearrangement joins TRBV11-3 to TRBJ2-1; TRBD2 agrees at 8 bases. Trimming cost V 5 bases and J 0 bases; bases outside gene matches: 9. The CDR3 contains 17 residues. Germline CDR1 and CDR2: SGHNT and YENEEA. The CDR3: CASSPGVAGFSYNEQFF. The CDR3 bases are TGTGCCAGCAGCCCGGGGGTAGCGGGGTTCTCCTACAATGAGCAGTTCTTC. The complete variable domain, with remaining parts taken from reference TRBV11-3 and TRBJ2-1, reads EAGVVQSPRYKIIEKKQPVAFWCNPISGHNTLYWYLQNLGQGPELLIRYENEEAVDDSQLPKDRFSAERLKGVDSTLKIQPAELGDSAVYLCASSPGVAGFSYNEQFFGPGTRLTVL.

V usage is TRBV25-1 and J usage is TRBJ1-1, with D maybe TRBD1 (5 bases). Germline V lookup: CDR1 MGHDK, CDR2 SYGVNS. V was shortened by 4 bases and J by 7 bases, with 13 bases between the two germline ends. CDR3 size: 13 residues. The CDR3 reads CASSVSGNVEAFF. The CDR3 coding sequence is TGTGCCAGCAGTGTCTCAGGGAACGTTGAAGCTTTCTTT.

This rearrangement joins TRBV6-5 to TRBJ1-2; D is unclear. The length of the CDR3 is 12 residues. Germline V CDR1 and CDR2: MNHEY, SVGAGI. V lost 2 bases and J 6 bases, leaving 7 bases between the germline ends. In DNA, the CDR3 is TGTGCCAGCAGTTACCCATCCAATGGCTACACCTTC. It yields the protein CASSYPSNGYTF.

The V and J genes are TRBV5-4 and TRBJ2-7; D gene ambiguous. Trimming took off 4 bases at V and 0 bases at J, with 8 bases between the two ends. This CDR3 region has 13 residues. Germline values: CDR1 SGHNT, CDR2 YYREEE (reference sequence). CDR3 in amino acids: CASSPGVSYEQYF. CDR3 in DNA: TGTGCCAGCAGCCCGGGTGTCTCCTACGAGCAGTACTTC. The variable domain in full, with the rest retrieved from reference TRBV5-4 and TRBJ2-7, is ETGVTQSPTHLIKTRGQQVTLRCSSQSGHNTVSWYQQALGQGPQFIFQYYREEENGRGNFPPRFSGLQFPNYSSELNVNALELDDSALYLCASSPGVSYEQYFGPGTRLTVT.